This TCR beta chain was profiled in a study of shared clonotypes between healthy human individuals. Naive-designated CD8 cells lacked CD45RO, were positively enriched for CCR7, and omitted terminally differentiated effector memory CD45RA+ cells. V lost 4 bases and J 1 base, leaving 5 bases between the germline ends. Germline values: CDR1 SNHLY, CDR2 FYNNEI. This CDR3 spans 12 amino acids. Every subset had its genomic DNA shared out evenly among several immunoSEQ plates. Profiled with immunoSEQ multiplex PCR; TCRdb holds only in-frame clones, not every one. The sample gives roughly 570,000 clones, about 98% of which show up once; 0.3% is in the top ten.

The TCR was taken from a man between 25 and 39 years old in good health. The chain couples TRBV2 to TRBJ2-7; D not certain. Material: naive CD8+ T cells sorted from blood. The CDR3 coding sequence is TGTGCCAGCAGTGGGCAGTCCTACGAGCAGTACTTC. This sequence encodes CASSGQSYEQYF.